Reported below is one T cell receptor beta chain. Its antigen is undetermined. These data come from a study of OX40 agonist ivuxolimab in advanced cancers. Turning to the study itself: Intravenous ivuxolimab at 0.01 to 10 mg/kg was given to patients every 2 weeks.

This CDR3 region has 13 residues. Losses at the gene ends were 5 bases for V and 4 bases for J; bases not matched to a gene: 4. CDR1 and CDR2 from the germline V gene are MNHEY and SVGAGI. The data were produced by immunoSEQ multiplex PCR, yet TCRdb's version contains in-frame clones alone and is incomplete. The data contain more than 90,000 clones, about 80% of them singletons. Study-level findings and limits: With doses of 0.1 to 3.0 mg/kg, CD4+ and CD8+ blood T cells had undergone clonal expansion by week 6. Those patients achieving a partial response at 0.1-3.0 mg/kg showed among the lowest clonal expansion.

The source is an adult with an advanced solid tumor such as melanoma, head and neck, liver or kidney cancer. The sample in question was CD4+ or CD8+ T cells sorted from blood, obtained in a trial of the OX40 agonist ivuxolimab. The chain links TRBV6-5 to TRBJ1-2, with TRBD1 matching 7 bases. The chain's CDR3 is CASSPDRSYGYTF. CDR3 sequence (DNA): TGTGCCAGCAGTCCGGACAGGAGCTATGGCTACACCTTC.